This T cell receptor (beta chain) was sequenced in a study of T cells in narcolepsy (dated by TCRdb to the late 2010s). Regarding the study in general: Healthy control donors were enrolled in the study alongside patients who had narcolepsy type 1 or type 2 (NT1, NT2). Autoreactive T cells targeting hypocretin neuron self-antigens (hypocretin, TRIB2) were sought in narcolepsy patients, and TCR Vbeta sequencing was used to track clonotypes in blood and CSF.

The paper's findings and limits, for the study overall: Plots that compared CSF and blood CD4+ T cell clonotypes from the same patient highlighted HCRT-specific and TRIB2-specific autoreactive clonotypes. Some blood memory CD4+ repertoires from patients and controls contained no sequences matching autoreactive T cell clones. Patients and controls had comparable numbers of sequenced blood memory CD4+ clonotypes, averaging about 39,000 and 35,000, respectively. According to the report, autoreactive clonotypes were detected serially in the blood of the same patients and of different patients, but not in healthy controls.

Note on this clone: Its antigen remains undetermined. Per-base quality was not reported, and no clone a single base away is much larger than it.

V is cut back by 2 bases and J by 2 bases, with 4 bases in the junction unmatched. The CDR3 goes from the cysteine to the phenylalanine over 14 residues. The CDR3 DNA has 42 bases and is translated from base 1. CDR1 and CDR2 are drawn from the germline V gene (reference sequence): GTSNPN, SVGIG. The library was prepared using the immunoSEQ multiplex PCR assay. TCRdb took this table from immuneACCESS and kept in-frame rearrangements with V and J called. Such tables lack part of the clones; where checked against another copy, unresolved V genes explain under half of the gap, and the rest is unexplained. Within this sample are some 23,000 clones, with just under 85% of them counted one time only. The ten largest account for roughly 0.74% of the sample. For TCR Vbeta sequencing, memory CD4+ T cells were sorted ex vivo from the peripheral blood of both healthy controls and narcolepsy patients.

The specimen was CD45RA- memory CD4+ T cells from PBMCs. The cell subset or site tag for this specimen amounts to: memory T cells sorted ex vivo from peripheral blood. The chain joins TRBV30 to TRBJ2-3; 7 bases in the junction line up with TRBD1. The TCR sequence derives from a human donor with narcolepsy. For the CDR3, the sequence is CAWSTGQTTDTQYF. The base sequence is TGTGCCTGGAGTACGGGACAGACCACAGATACGCAGTATTTT.